This entry lists 17 T cell receptor beta chains sequenced from one sample in a study of blood T cell repertoires in COVID-19. Assay: immunoSEQ multiplex PCR; the TCRdb copy retains only in-frame clones and omits some. This table has 150,000 or so clones, about 86% appearing once. Material: peripheral blood. The receptor source for this set is a woman aged 55 to 70 with acute or convalescent COVID-19.

The gene calls are TRBV7-9 and TRBJ2-3; TRBD1 matches at 8 bases. V gave up 4 bases and J gave up 2 bases; unmatched junction bases: 5. From germline, CDR1 is SEHNR and CDR2 FQNEAQ (reference sequence). The CDR3 is made up of 15 amino acids. Here the CDR3 reads CASSSGGGVTDTQYF. CDR3 bases: TGTGCCAGCAGCTCAGGGGGCGGGGTCACAGATACGCAGTATTTT.

This chain links TRBV6-1 with TRBJ1-2, with a tentative D call TRBD1 (5 bases). Trimming took off 0 bases at V and 6 bases at J, with 11 bases between the two ends. CDR3 length: 14 residues. From germline, CDR1 is MNHNS and CDR2 SASEGT. In nucleotides, the CDR3 is TGTGCCAGCAGTGAAGCCCCCGGGACTGATGGCTACACCTTC. Its translation: CASSEAPGTDGYTF.

The chain couples TRBV23-1 to TRBJ2-1; D remains ambiguous. TRBV23-1 falls under the ORF class, with uncertain function. This CDR3 region has 11 residues. V dropped 7 bases and J dropped 5 bases, with 6 bases sitting between them. CDR3 coding DNA: TGCGCCAGCAAGCCGAACAATGAGCAGTTCTTC. Protein product: CASKPNNEQFF.

In its sample, this clone was seen a few times. The V gene is TRBV27, the J gene TRBJ2-3, with D possibly TRBD2 on 5 matching bases. The CDR3 is 14 amino acids. From germline, CDR1 is MNHEY and CDR2 SMNVEV (reference sequence). The V and J ends lost 4 bases and 1 base respectively, with 9 bases between them. The CDR3 DNA reads as TGTGCCAGCAGTTCGGGGATAGGCACAGATACGCAGTATTTT. It translates to CASSSGIGTDTQYF.

This clone was counted a few times. The chain is built from TRBV4-2 and TRBJ2-1, with D possibly matching TRBD1 (6 bases). Germline assignment: CDR1 LGHNA and CDR2 YNFKEQ. V lost 0 bases and J lost 6, with 12 bases in between. This CDR3 region has 15 residues. The CDR3 nucleotides are TGTGCCAGCAGCCAAGATGCGACCAGGGGCAATGAGCAGTTCTTC. Residues: CASSQDATRGNEQFF.

The chain employs TRBV7-9 and TRBJ1-2, with a tentative D call TRBD1 (5 bases). This CDR3 spans 17 amino acids. In germline, CDR1 is SEHNR, CDR2 FQNEAQ (reference sequence). V was clipped by 5 bases and J by 0 bases, with 19 bases between them. CDR3 bases: TGTGCCAGCAGCCCAGGGCGCCCCGGTAGGGCTAACTATGGCTACACCTTC. Its translation is CASSPGRPGRANYGYTF. Complete variable domain (other parts from reference TRBV7-9 and TRBJ1-2): DTGVSQNPRHKITKRGQNVTFRCDPISEHNRLYWYRQTLGQGPEFLTYFQNEAQLEKSRLLSDRFSAERPKGSFSTLEIQRTEQGDSAMYLCASSPGRPGRANYGYTFGSGTRLTVV.

The rearrangement links TRBV14 to TRBJ1-3; no reliable D call. Trimming pared 0 bases from V and 1 base from J, leaving 7 bases between. The CDR3 covers 15 residues. Germline lookup yields CDR1 SGHDN and CDR2 FVKESK. CDR3: CASSQDRVSGNTIYF. The DNA of the CDR3 is TGTGCCAGCAGCCAAGATCGGGTATCTGGAAACACCATATATTTT.

The V gene is TRBV9, the J gene TRBJ2-1, with 7 nucleotides matching TRBD1. Germline V gives CDR1 SGDLS, CDR2 YYNGEE. The CDR3 is 18 amino acids. V was pared by 1 base and J by 1 base, with 11 bases of the junction left unmatched. CDR3 DNA sequence: TGTGCCAGCAGCGTAAGGGGCACACAGGGGTCATCCTACAATGAGCAGTTCTTC. Amino acids: CASSVRGTQGSSYNEQFF.

The rearrangement links TRBV28 to TRBJ2-2, with D maybe TRBD2 (6 bases). From germline, CDR1 is MDHEN and CDR2 SYDVKM. Trimming stripped 6 bases from V and 5 bases from J, with 16 bases between. This CDR3 spans 15 amino acids. The CDR3 nucleotides are TGTGCCAGCAGCTGGGCGACTAGTTGGACCGGGGAGCTGTTTTTT. Translated: CASSWATSWTGELFF. The variable domain in full, with the rest retrieved from reference TRBV28 and TRBJ2-2, is DVKVTQSSRYLVKRTGEKVFLECVQDMDHENMFWYRQDPGLGLRLIYFSYDVKMKEKGDIPEGYSVSREKKERFSLILESASTNQTSMYLCASSWATSWTGELFFGEGSRLTVL.

This clone came up once. The genes are TRBV12-3 or TRBV12-4 and TRBJ1-2, with no clear D. Trimming cost V 3 bases and J 5 bases, with 10 bases left between them. This CDR3 comprises 13 residues. CDR3 sequence: CASSFRGGYGYTF. The CDR3 DNA reads as TGTGCCAGCAGTTTCCGGGGAGGGTATGGCTACACCTTC.

The rearrangement links TRBV13 to TRBJ1-5; D gene uncertain. Germline V gene sequence: CDR1 PRHDT, CDR2 FYEKMQ (reference sequence). V lost 3 bases and J lost 4, with 4 bases in between. This CDR3 region has 12 residues. The CDR3, as DNA: TGTGCCAGCAGCTTTTCGAATCAGCCCCAGCATTTT. This translates into CASSFSNQPQHF.

The genes are TRBV11-2 and TRBJ2-2; D is perhaps TRBD1 (7 bases). This CDR3 is 16 amino acids long. Germline V gene lookup returns CDR1 SGHAT and CDR2 FQNNGV. Trimming shortened V by 8 bases and J by 5 bases, and 21 bases separated the two germline ends. CDR3 amino acids: CASPKSRGAYTGELFF. The DNA for the CDR3 is TGTGCCAGCCCTAAGAGCAGGGGGGCTTATACCGGGGAGCTGTTTTTT.

J is TRBJ2-2 and V is TRBV2; no firm D call. The CDR3 consists of 12 residues. V lost 6 bases to trimming and J lost 5 bases, with 7 bases between them. Per the germline V gene, CDR1 is SNHLY and CDR2 is FYNNEI. DNA of the CDR3: TGTGCCAGCAGGCAGTTAACCGGGGAGCTGTTTTTT. Its protein product is CASRQLTGELFF.

V gene TRBV30 combines with J gene TRBJ2-5; 10 positions match TRBD2. In germline, CDR1 is GTSNPN, CDR2 SVGIG (reference sequence). CDR3 length: 13 amino acids. Trimming at V came to 0 bases and at J to 9 bases, leaving 4 bases not matched to a gene. The DNA of the CDR3 is TGTGCCTGGAGTGTGGGTCTAGCGGGGGCCCAGTACTTC. Protein product: CAWSVGLAGAQYF.

The rearrangement links TRBV5-5 to TRBJ2-2, with a weak D call TRBD1 (5 bases). The CDR3 contains 15 residues. CDR1 and CDR2 (germline): SGHKS, YYEKEE (reference sequence). Trimming pared 1 base from V and 0 bases from J, leaving 7 bases between. The CDR3 loop is CASSLLTANTGELFF. The CDR3, as DNA: TGTGCCAGCAGCTTGCTGACAGCGAACACCGGGGAGCTGTTTTTT.

The DNA of the CDR3 is TGTGCCAGCATTGAGGACAGGGGGGGAATAGATACGCAGTATTTT. Translating it yields CASIEDRGGIDTQYF. The V gene is TRBV2, the J gene TRBJ2-3, with 10 bases that match TRBD1. Germline V CDR1 and CDR2: SNHLY, FYNNEI. The CDR3 runs to 15 residues. J gave up 5 bases and V 7 bases, and 9 bases lay outside the gene matches.

This clone was seen once. The chain uses TRBV18 and TRBJ1-2, with unresolved D. V dropped 6 bases and J dropped 8 bases, with 16 bases sitting between them. The germline gives CDR1 KGHSH, CDR2 LQKENI. The CDR3 runs to 13 residues. In DNA form, the CDR3 reads TGTGCCAGCTCTCCGTTTACGGAGGAAGGCTACACCTTC. This translates into CASSPFTEEGYTF.